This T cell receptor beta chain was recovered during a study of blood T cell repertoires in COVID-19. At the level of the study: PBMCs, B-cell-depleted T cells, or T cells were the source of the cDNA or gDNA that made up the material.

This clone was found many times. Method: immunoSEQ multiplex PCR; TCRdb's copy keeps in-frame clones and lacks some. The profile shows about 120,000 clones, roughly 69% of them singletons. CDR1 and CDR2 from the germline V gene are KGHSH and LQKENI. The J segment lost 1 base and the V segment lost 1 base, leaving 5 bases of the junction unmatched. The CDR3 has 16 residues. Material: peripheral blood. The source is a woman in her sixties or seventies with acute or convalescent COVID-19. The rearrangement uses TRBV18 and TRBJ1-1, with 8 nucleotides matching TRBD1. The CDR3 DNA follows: TGTGCCAGCTCACCACTGTCGGGACAGGCGAACACTGAAGCTTTCTTT. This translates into CASSPLSGQANTEAFF.